Shown below are 26 T cell receptor beta chains from a single sample sequenced in a study of T cell responses to AZD1222 COVID-19 vaccine. Method: immunoSEQ multiplex PCR; TCRdb's copy keeps in-frame clones and lacks some. The sample has 150,000 to 200,000 clones, 94% seen once. Here the sequenced sample was peripheral blood, taken 28 days after the second AZD1222 dose. The receptors originated from an adult who received the AZD1222 COVID-19 vaccine.

This clone was seen more than once but under ten times. J is TRBJ1-1 and V is TRBV30; tentative D call: TRBD1 (5 bases). Trimming removed 3 bases from V and 3 bases from J, with 8 bases in between. This CDR3 is 12 amino acids long. Germline assignment: CDR1 GTSNPN and CDR2 SVGIG (reference sequence). CDR3 loop: CAWSRADTEAFF. The CDR3 DNA is TGTGCCTGGAGCAGGGCAGACACTGAAGCTTTCTTT.

The gene calls are TRBV11-2 and TRBJ1-1, with no clear D. V was trimmed by 4 bases and J by 1 base, leaving 7 bases between them. The CDR3 covers 13 residues. Germline lookup yields CDR1 SGHAT and CDR2 FQNNGV. For the CDR3, the DNA is TGTGCCAGCAGCTACGACACGAACACTGAAGCTTTCTTT. It translates to CASSYDTNTEAFF.

This clone was seen just once. This chain links TRBV19 with TRBJ2-7; unclear D gene. Germline V gives CDR1 LNHDA, CDR2 SQIVND (reference sequence). V gave up 3 bases and J gave up 1 base, with 13 bases separating them. The CDR3 is 15 residues long. The chain's CDR3 is CASSIWAAKSYEQYF. CDR3 nucleotides: TGTGCCAGTAGTATTTGGGCGGCCAAATCCTACGAGCAGTACTTC.

The V gene is TRBV9, the J gene TRBJ1-2, with D tentatively TRBD1 (6 bases). The length of the CDR3 is 15 residues. The V end was cut by 4 bases, the J end by 8 bases, with 21 bases between. Germline CDR1 and CDR2: SGDLS and YYNGEE. CDR3: CASSPLSGAGSGYTF. The DNA for the CDR3 is TGTGCCAGCAGCCCCCTGTCGGGGGCAGGGTCCGGCTACACCTTC.

The gene calls are TRBV12-3 or TRBV12-4 and TRBJ2-7, with D unresolved. This CDR3 contains 13 residues. V was trimmed by 1 base and J by 3 bases, leaving 7 bases between them. The CDR3 here is CASSLGRNYEQYF. In nucleotides, the CDR3 is TGTGCCAGCAGTTTAGGACGAAACTACGAGCAGTACTTC.

The V call is TRBV5-6, the J call TRBJ1-5, with D possibly matching TRBD1 (6 bases). The V end lost 3 bases, the J end lost 4 bases, and 23 bases lay between the germline ends. The CDR3 extends over 18 amino acids. The germline gives CDR1 SGHDT, CDR2 YYEEEE. The CDR3 loop reads CASSYWGRVRGLNQPQHF. For the CDR3, the DNA is TGTGCCAGCAGCTACTGGGGTAGGGTCAGGGGACTTAATCAGCCCCAGCATTTT.

J is TRBJ1-3 and V is TRBV5-4, with 7 bases matching TRBD1. Germline assignment: CDR1 SGHNT and CDR2 YYREEE (reference sequence). The V gene end was trimmed by 6 bases and the J gene end by 2 bases; junction bases not matched to a gene: 11. The CDR3 covers 16 residues. The CDR3 is CASTNAGTETGNTIYF. In DNA form, the CDR3 reads TGTGCCAGCACAAACGCCGGGACAGAGACTGGAAACACCATATATTTT.

The chain couples TRBV13 to TRBJ2-1; 10 nucleotides line up with TRBD2. V was clipped by 5 bases and J by 0 bases; unmatched bases: 7. CDR1 and CDR2 from the germline V gene are PRHDT and FYEKMQ (reference sequence). The CDR3 is 17 residues long. This chain's CDR3 is CASSAGLAQSSYNEQFF. CDR3 sequence (DNA): TGTGCCAGCAGCGCGGGACTAGCGCAAAGCTCCTACAATGAGCAGTTCTTC. The whole variable domain, remainder taken from reference TRBV13 and TRBJ2-1, is AAGVIQSPRHLIKEKRETATLKCYPIPRHDTVYWYQQGPGQDPQFLISFYEKMQSDKGSIPDRFSAQQFSDYHSELNMSSLELGDSALYFCASSAGLAQSSYNEQFFGPGTRLTVL.

The chain couples TRBV7-3 to TRBJ2-3; TRBD1 agrees at 7 bases. There are 15 residues in the CDR3. Per germline, CDR1 SGHTA and CDR2 FQGTGA. J lost 2 bases, V lost 5 bases, and 7 bases had no gene match. The chain's CDR3 is CASSEGTVYTDTQYF. The CDR3 nucleotides are TGTGCCAGCAGCGAGGGGACAGTTTACACAGATACGCAGTATTTT. The whole variable domain, filled in from reference TRBV7-3 and TRBJ2-3, reads GAGVSQTPSNKVTEKGKYVELRCDPISGHTALYWYRQSLGQGPEFLIYFQGTGAADDSGLPNDRFFAVRPEGSVSTLKIQRTERGDSAVYLCASSEGTVYTDTQYFGPGTRLTVL.

The chain links TRBV11-2 to TRBJ1-4; 7 nucleotides agree with TRBD1. This CDR3 region has 18 residues. Trimming cost V 0 bases and J 7 bases; bases outside gene matches: 14. Per the germline V gene, CDR1 is SGHAT and CDR2 is FQNNGV. The CDR3 nucleotides read TGTGCCAGCAGCTTAGATCTACTCCGGGAGGGGGCGCGTGAAAAACTGTTTTTT. This gives the protein CASSLDLLREGAREKLFF. The complete variable domain, with remaining parts taken from reference TRBV11-2 and TRBJ1-4, reads EAGVAQSPRYKIIEKRQSVAFWCNPISGHATLYWYQQILGQGPKLLIQFQNNGVVDDSQLPKDRFSAERLKGVDSTLKIQPAKLEDSAVYLCASSLDLLREGAREKLFFGSGTQLSVL.

V is TRBV3-1 (or the pseudogene TRBV3-2) and J is TRBJ2-1, with 15 positions matching TRBD2. With V trimmed by 5 bases and J by 7 bases, 9 bases remained unmatched. From germline, CDR1 is LGHDT and CDR2 YNNKEL (reference sequence). The CDR3 has 17 residues. CDR3 nucleotides: TGTGCCAGCAGCTATGGTCTGGGACTAGCGGGAGGAAATGAGCAGTTCTTC. Translation gives CASSYGLGLAGGNEQFF.

The chain has TRBV5-4 and TRBJ1-1; 7 bases fit TRBD1. Germline trimming cut 0 bases from V and 0 bases from J; bases unmatched to any gene: 11. This CDR3 contains 18 residues. In germline, CDR1 is SGHNT, CDR2 YYREEE (reference sequence). CDR3 sequence: CASSLAGRTGPLNTEAFF. The DNA for the CDR3 is TGTGCCAGCAGCTTGGCAGGCAGGACAGGTCCTTTGAACACTGAAGCTTTCTTT.

V gene TRBV7-9 combines with J gene TRBJ1-6; tentative D call: TRBD1 (6 bases). This CDR3 is built from 16 residues. From germline, CDR1 is SEHNR and CDR2 FQNEAQ (reference sequence). V lost 5 bases, J lost 7 bases, and 18 bases lay in between. The CDR3 nucleotides are TGTGCCAGCAGCCCCAACGGGGGCAGGGGAAATTCACCCCTCCACTTT. Translation: CASSPNGGRGNSPLHF. Full variable domain (missing parts from reference TRBV7-9 and TRBJ1-6): DTGVSQNPRHKITKRGQNVTFRCDPISEHNRLYWYRQTLGQGPEFLTYFQNEAQLEKSRLLSDRFSAERPKGSFSTLEIQRTEQGDSAMYLCASSPNGGRGNSPLHFGNGTRLTVT.

This chain uses TRBV19 with TRBJ1-5, with no clear D. The CDR3 spans 14 residues. In germline, CDR1 is LNHDA, CDR2 SQIVND (reference sequence). V was clipped by 3 bases and J by 0 bases, with 6 bases between them. The CDR3 reads CASSMGNSNQPQHF. CDR3 nucleotides: TGTGCCAGTAGTATGGGGAATAGCAATCAGCCCCAGCATTTT. Combining the CDR3 with reference TRBV19 and TRBJ1-5 gives the whole variable domain DGGITQSPKYLFRKEGQNVTLSCEQNLNHDAMYWYRQDPGQGLRLIYYSQIVNDFQKGDIAEGYSVSREKKESFPLTVTSAQKNPTAFYLCASSMGNSNQPQHFGDGTRLSIL.

The chain is built from TRBV11-2 and TRBJ2-1; 7 bases fit TRBD2. J gave up 8 bases and V 4 bases, and 11 bases lay outside the gene matches. This CDR3 has 15 amino acids. Germline assignment: CDR1 SGHAT and CDR2 FQNNGV. This CDR3 reads CASSSPRGEGHEQFF. CDR3 nucleotide sequence: TGTGCCAGCAGCTCCCCCCGTGGGGAGGGCCATGAGCAGTTCTTC.

The chain employs TRBV7-2 and TRBJ1-3, with D maybe TRBD1 (5 bases). The CDR3 has 14 residues. In germline, CDR1 is SGHTA, CDR2 FQGNSA. The V end was cut by 11 bases, the J end by 0 bases, with 14 bases between. The DNA for the CDR3 is TGTGCCTCCACAGAGGGGTCCTCTGGAAACACCATATATTTT. Encoded protein: CASTEGSSGNTIYF.

The rearrangement joins TRBV6-2 or TRBV6-3 to TRBJ2-1; 7 positions match TRBD2. Germline CDR1 MNHEY, CDR2 SVGEGT. J was trimmed by 6 bases and V by 5 bases; bases with no gene match: 4. The CDR3 covers 13 residues. The CDR3: CASSKRDTNEQFF. The CDR3 region has the DNA TGTGCCAGCAGTAAGCGGGATACCAATGAGCAGTTCTTC.

CDR3 nucleotides: TGCAGCGTTGAGATAGGGTACAATGAGCAGTTCTTC. Translation gives CSVEIGYNEQFF. V and J are TRBV29-1 and TRBJ2-1; D unresolved. This CDR3 region has 12 residues. CDR1 is SQVTM, CDR2 ANQGSEA, per germline. Trimming shortened V by 3 bases and J by 4 bases, and 7 bases separated the two germline ends.

The chain uses TRBV4-2 and TRBJ2-2; 8 bases line up with TRBD2. CDR1 and CDR2 from the germline V gene are LGHNA and YNFKEQ. The CDR3 is 17 amino acids. V lost 0 bases and J lost 2; bases outside the gene matches: 5. The chain's CDR3 is CASSQEIGTSNTGELFF. In nucleotides, the CDR3 is TGTGCCAGCAGCCAAGAAATCGGGACTAGTAACACCGGGGAGCTGTTTTTT.

The chain employs TRBV6-5 and TRBJ1-1; D is unresolved. The V and J ends lost 0 bases and 11 bases respectively, with 13 bases between them. The CDR3 has 13 amino acids. From germline, CDR1 is MNHEY and CDR2 SVGAGI. The CDR3 DNA follows: TGTGCCAGCAGTTACTCGGTAGAAACAAGGGCTTTCTTT. Its translation: CASSYSVETRAFF.

V usage is TRBV19 and J usage is TRBJ1-3, with TRBD1 matching 7 bases. Losses at the gene ends were 1 base for V and 0 bases for J; bases not matched to a gene: 3. The CDR3 sequence is 16 residues long. Germline V CDR1 and CDR2: LNHDA, SQIVND (reference sequence). The CDR3 spells CASSIGDSSSGNTIYF. DNA for the CDR3: TGTGCCAGTAGTATAGGGGACAGCAGCTCTGGAAACACCATATATTTT.

The chain has TRBV4-1 and TRBJ2-1; the match to TRBD2 covers 13 bases. J was trimmed by 5 bases and V by 1 base; bases with no gene match: 11. There are 19 residues in the CDR3. Germline values: CDR1 MGHRA, CDR2 YSYEKL. The CDR3 sequence: CASSQGLGLAGVSDNEQFF. The CDR3 DNA is TGCGCCAGCAGCCAAGGGCTTGGACTAGCGGGAGTAAGCGACAATGAGCAGTTCTTC.

This clone was seen a handful of times. This sequence joins TRBV4-1 and TRBJ1-1; D unclear. The CDR3 extends over 13 amino acids. CDR1 is MGHRA and CDR2 is YSYEKL in the germline V gene. Trimming removed 2 bases at V and 9 bases at J, with 13 bases between. The CDR3 DNA sequence: TGCGCCAGCAGCCAACCCTTGACTATAAAAGCTTTCTTT. It codes for CASSQPLTIKAFF.

Only one count was recorded for this clone. V and J are TRBV7-9 and TRBJ1-2; tentatively, D is TRBD1 (5 bases). Per germline, CDR1 SEHNR and CDR2 FQNEAQ (reference sequence). Trimming left V 5 bases short and J 5 bases short, with 18 bases between. This CDR3 comprises 15 residues. CDR3 DNA sequence: TGTGCCAGCAGCCCGACGAGGGGCCCACCGTATGGCTACACCTTC. Its protein is CASSPTRGPPYGYTF. The full variable domain, rest sourced from reference TRBV7-9 and TRBJ1-2, is DTGVSQNPRHKITKRGQNVTFRCDPISEHNRLYWYRQTLGQGPEFLTYFQNEAQLEKSRLLSDRFSAERPKGSFSTLEIQRTEQGDSAMYLCASSPTRGPPYGYTFGSGTRLTVV.

The J gene is TRBJ2-7, the V gene TRBV6-5, with D tentatively TRBD2 (6 bases). Germline CDR1 reads MNHEY; CDR2 reads SVGAGI. The CDR3 length is 14 residues. V was shortened by 2 bases and J by 4 bases, with 12 bases between the two germline ends. The CDR3, as DNA: TGTGCCAGCAGTTACACTAGCCCCCTGTACGAGCAGTACTTC. Translated, it gives CASSYTSPLYEQYF.

The chain couples TRBV4-2 to TRBJ2-1, with 8 bases identical to TRBD2. The germline V gene encodes CDR1 LGHNA and CDR2 YNFKEQ. Trimming removed 5 bases from V and 5 bases from J; junction bases left unmatched: 5. The CDR3 has 14 residues. The CDR3 DNA follows: TGTGCCAGCAGCGACGAGCGGGAGAACAATGAGCAGTTCTTC. As protein: CASSDERENNEQFF.